These 29 T cell receptor beta chains originate from one sample sequenced in a study of T cell repertoires in cytomegalovirus infection. TCRdb passed the reads through MiXCR, listing each CDR3 protein once. This table holds approximately 500,000 distinct CDR3 sequences, around 10% found once. Sample: PBMCs. Receptors were obtained from a human donor in good health (CMV status not recorded). Some clones in this sample may be carry-over from other donors' samples.

This clonotype was observed at least ten times. This chain joins TRBV19 and TRBJ1-2; D gene uncertain. The CDR3 has 15 residues. V lost 3 bases and J 4 bases, leaving 15 bases between the germline ends. CDR1 LNHDA and CDR2 SQIVND come from the germline V gene (reference sequence). CDR3 nucleotide sequence: TGTGCCAGTAGTATTTGGACGGACGGATCCTATGGCTACACCTTC. Protein product: CASSIWTDGSYGYTF.

This clonotype was counted many times. This chain connects TRBV6-1 to TRBJ2-5; the match to TRBD2 covers 8 bases. The germline gives CDR1 MNHNS, CDR2 SASEGT. Germline trimming cut 6 bases from V and 3 bases from J; bases unmatched to any gene: 3. The length of the CDR3 is 13 residues. CDR3 in amino acids: CASSIAGKETQYF. The CDR3 DNA reads TGTGCCAGCAGCATAGCGGGAAAAGAGACCCAGTACTTC.

This clonotype was recorded at least ten times. The chain couples TRBV9 to TRBJ2-3; TRBD2 might be the D (6 bases). V lost 4 bases and J 6 bases, leaving 18 bases between the germline ends. Germline loops: CDR1 SGDLS, CDR2 YYNGEE. This CDR3 has 15 amino acids. The CDR3 region is CASSPEGLIKDTQYF. The CDR3 DNA sequence: TGTGCCAGCAGCCCTGAGGGACTCATCAAGGATACGCAGTATTTT.

This clonotype was counted ten times or more. The gene calls are TRBV7-6 and TRBJ2-2; no definite D call. CDR1 SGHVS and CDR2 FNYEAQ come from the germline V gene. The CDR3 length is 14 residues. V was cut by 4 bases and J by 1 base, with 7 bases left in between. This chain's CDR3 is CASSYEQNTGELFF. CDR3 nucleotides: TGTGCCAGCAGCTACGAACAGAACACCGGGGAGCTGTTTTTT.

This clonotype was detected many times. The CDR3 sequence: CASSFLTGLEAFF. The CDR3 DNA follows: TGTGCCAGCAGCTTCCTGACGGGACTTGAAGCTTTCTTT. The gene calls are TRBV5-6 and TRBJ1-1, with D possibly TRBD1 on 5 matching bases. Germline V gene data show CDR1 as SGHDT and CDR2 as YYEEEE. Between the trimmed V and J ends, which lost 2 bases and 7 bases, there was a span of 12 bases. CDR3 length: 13 residues.

A word on this clonotype: A much bigger clone sits one base away, suggesting this may be a read error. The chain combines TRBV2 with TRBJ1-1; no clear D gene. The CDR3 contains 13 residues. The germline V and J ends were trimmed by 8 bases and 0 bases, with 10 bases remaining between them. Germline lookup yields CDR1 SNHLY and CDR2 FYNNEI. The CDR3 region has the DNA TGTGCCAGCGCGGGGATTATGAACACTGAAGCTTTCTTT. Residues: CASAGIMNTEAFF.

This clonotype was detected ten times or more. V and J are TRBV20-1 and TRBJ2-5; TRBD2 might be the D (6 bases). With 6 bases removed from V and 4 bases from J, the gap between germline ends came to 15 bases. The CDR3 runs 13 residues. Germline CDR1 is DFQATT and CDR2 is SNEGSKA (reference sequence). The CDR3 is CSAGTAGGETQYF. DNA of the CDR3: TGCAGTGCCGGGACTGCTGGGGGAGAGACCCAGTACTTC.

This clonotype has ten or more counts. This chain uses TRBV7-9 with TRBJ2-5; 7 bases are shared with TRBD1. V dropped 4 bases and J dropped 5; count of bases not matched to a gene: 7. Germline V gene sequence: CDR1 SEHNR, CDR2 FQNEAQ (reference sequence). The CDR3 runs to 14 residues. CDR3 bases: TGTGCCAGCAGCTCATTACAGGGGACGGAGACCCAGTACTTC. Translation gives CASSSLQGTETQYF.

This clonotype has ten or more counts. The CDR3 is CASRGTGGWSGEQFF. The CDR3 DNA follows: TGTGCCAGCAGAGGGACAGGGGGATGGTCGGGTGAGCAGTTCTTC. This chain connects TRBV12-3 or TRBV12-4 to TRBJ2-1; 11 bases are shared with TRBD1. The J segment lost 9 bases and the V segment lost 6 bases, leaving 10 bases of the junction unmatched. The CDR3 is 15 amino acids.

This clonotype appeared many times. The rearrangement joins TRBV7-2 to TRBJ2-5; TRBD1 might be the D (5 bases). V lost 5 bases, J lost 7 bases, and 11 bases lay in between. This CDR3 is built from 12 residues. CDR1 is SGHTA and CDR2 is FQGNSA in the germline V gene. The CDR3 nucleotides read TGTGCCAGCAGCCAGGGTGCCCTGACCCAGTACTTC. This translates into CASSQGALTQYF. The variable domain in full, with the rest retrieved from reference TRBV7-2 and TRBJ2-5, is GAGVSQSPSNKVTEKGKDVELRCDPISGHTALYWYRQSLGQGLEFLIYFQGNSAPDKSGLPSDRFSAERTGGSVSTLTIQRTQQEDSAVYLCASSQGALTQYFGPGTRLLVL.

Many counts were recorded for this clonotype. This sequence joins TRBV20-1 and TRBJ1-1; D gene ambiguous. Germline values: CDR1 DFQATT, CDR2 SNEGSKA (reference sequence). The CDR3 runs 13 residues. Trimming stripped 6 bases from V and 3 bases from J, with 14 bases between. Here the CDR3 DNA reads TGCAGTGCCAAGGGAGGGTGGGACACTGAAGCTTTCTTT. As protein: CSAKGGWDTEAFF.

This clonotype has ten or more counts. V gene TRBV19 combines with J gene TRBJ2-2; 7 bases are shared with TRBD2. V trimming: 4 bases; J trimming: 0 bases; junction bases outside the gene matches: 5. CDR3 size: 16 residues. Germline V gene lookup returns CDR1 LNHDA and CDR2 SQIVND (reference sequence). In nucleotides, the CDR3 is TGTGCCAGTAGTAAACCGGGACTACCGAACACCGGGGAGCTGTTTTTT. Amino acids: CASSKPGLPNTGELFF.

This clonotype was seen repeatedly, ten times or more. The rearrangement uses TRBV7-2 and TRBJ2-1, with D uncertain. The CDR3 is 16 amino acids. V lost 5 bases, J lost 3 bases, and 17 bases lay in between. Germline loops: CDR1 SGHTA, CDR2 FQGNSA. The CDR3 sequence is CASSVQIGRFYNEQFF. The DNA for the CDR3 is TGTGCCAGCAGCGTACAAATAGGGCGGTTCTACAATGAGCAGTTCTTC. The full variable domain, rest sourced from reference TRBV7-2 and TRBJ2-1, is GAGVSQSPSNKVTEKGKDVELRCDPISGHTALYWYRQSLGQGLEFLIYFQGNSAPDKSGLPSDRFSAERTGGSVSTLTIQRTQQEDSAVYLCASSVQIGRFYNEQFFGPGTRLTVL.

Judged by abundance, this clonotype is medium-sized (0.01 to 0.1%). The CDR3 region is CASSLTGTSGLAKNIQYF. CDR3 nucleotide sequence: TGTGCCAGCAGCTTAACCGGGACTAGCGGATTAGCCAAAAACATTCAGTACTTC. This chain uses TRBV7-8 with TRBJ2-4, with 11 bases identical to TRBD2. CDR1 SGHVS and CDR2 FQNEAQ come from the germline V gene. This CDR3 has 18 amino acids. V shed 2 bases, J shed 0 bases, and the junction held 6 bases outside the gene matches.

The sample holds many counts of this clonotype. This chain connects TRBV19 to TRBJ2-5; 8 nucleotides line up with TRBD1. Germline CDR1 LNHDA, CDR2 SQIVND (reference sequence). This CDR3 comprises 13 residues. V lost 8 bases and J lost 2; bases outside the gene matches: 4. CDR3 DNA sequence: TGTGCCAGTCGACAGGGGCCGCAAGAGACCCAGTACTTC. This translates into CASRQGPQETQYF.

This clonotype has ten or more counts. V is TRBV11-2 and J is TRBJ2-3; TRBD1 matches at 7 bases. The CDR3 spans 15 residues. Per germline, CDR1 SGHAT and CDR2 FQNNGV. Trimming took 5 bases from V and 2 from J; bases not matched to a gene: 7. The CDR3 protein is CASSPQGVVTDTQYF. Written as DNA, the CDR3 is TGTGCCAGCAGCCCCCAGGGGGTAGTCACAGATACGCAGTATTTT. Complete variable domain (other parts from reference TRBV11-2 and TRBJ2-3): EAGVAQSPRYKIIEKRQSVAFWCNPISGHATLYWYQQILGQGPKLLIQFQNNGVVDDSQLPKDRFSAERLKGVDSTLKIQPAKLEDSAVYLCASSPQGVVTDTQYFGPGTRLTVL.

This clonotype was detected many times. V gene TRBV12-3 or TRBV12-4 combines with J gene TRBJ2-7; D remains ambiguous. Trimming removed 10 bases from V and 8 bases from J, with 24 bases in between. The CDR3 has 14 amino acids. As DNA, the CDR3 is TGTGCCACCTCGTCCGGAAGCGCTTCTACGAAGCAGTACTTC. Amino acids: CATSSGSASTKQYF.

The rearrangement joins TRBV14 to TRBJ2-5, with D perhaps TRBD2 (5 bases). Germline-derived CDR1 and CDR2 are SGHDN and FVKESK. The CDR3 is 13 amino acids. The germline V and J ends were trimmed by 1 base and 4 bases, with 7 bases remaining between them. The CDR3 nucleotides read TGTGCCAGCAGCCAAGGTGCGGGAGAGACCCAGTACTTC. It translates to CASSQGAGETQYF. The full variable domain, completed using reference TRBV14 and TRBJ2-5, is EAGVTQFPSHSVIEKGQTVTLRCDPISGHDNLYWYRRVMGKEIKFLLHFVKESKQDESGMPNNRFLAERTGGTYSTLKVQPAELEDSGVYFCASSQGAGETQYFGPGTRLLVL.

This clonotype was seen ten or more times. V is TRBV7-3 and J is TRBJ2-1; 10 bases align to TRBD2. V shed 3 bases, J shed 7 bases, and the junction held 12 bases outside the gene matches. This CDR3 spans 17 amino acids. Germline CDR1 is SGHTA and CDR2 is FQGTGA. DNA for the CDR3: TGTGCCAGCAGCTTGACTCCATCGCTGACTAGCGGGAATGAGCAGTTCTTC. Translating it yields CASSLTPSLTSGNEQFF.

The chain couples TRBV25-1 to TRBJ1-1; 10 nucleotides match TRBD1. Losses at the gene ends were 4 bases for V and 3 bases for J; bases not matched to a gene: 5. The CDR3 covers 15 residues. Germline lookup yields CDR1 MGHDK and CDR2 SYGVNS. The CDR3 DNA reads TGTGCCAGCAGTGCGGACAGGGGGAGGCACACTGAAGCTTTCTTT. This encodes CASSADRGRHTEAFF.

This clonotype has ten or more counts. The rearrangement links TRBV7-6 to TRBJ2-7; no definite D call. Trimming removed 1 base from V and 6 bases from J, with 10 bases in between. The CDR3 has 13 amino acids. From germline, CDR1 is SGHVS and CDR2 FNYEAQ. CDR3 coding DNA: TGTGCCAGCAGCTTAGGGGGTAATTCCGAGCAGTACTTC. It translates to CASSLGGNSEQYF.

This clonotype was picked up many times. V gene TRBV7-9 combines with J gene TRBJ2-7; TRBD1 matches at 8 bases. The CDR3 extends over 14 amino acids. Germline loops: CDR1 SEHNR, CDR2 FQNEAQ (reference sequence). With 5 bases clipped from V and 4 bases from J, the junction kept 7 bases outside the gene matches. Here the CDR3 DNA reads TGTGCCAGCAGCGCCCGGGACAGGCTTTACGAGCAGTACTTC. Translating gives CASSARDRLYEQYF.

This clonotype was observed a handful of times. The chain combines TRBV3-1 with TRBJ2-3; D is possibly TRBD1 or TRBD2 (5 bases each). V was trimmed by 1 base and J by 2 bases, leaving 10 bases between them. Germline lookup yields CDR1 LGHDT and CDR2 YNNKEL (reference sequence). This CDR3 has 15 amino acids. The CDR3 is CASSQAGTHTDTQYF. DNA of the CDR3: TGTGCCAGCAGCCAAGCGGGGACCCACACAGATACGCAGTATTTT.

This clonotype was counted many times. The V gene is TRBV9, the J gene TRBJ2-1; the D is unclear. V was shortened by 2 bases and J by 0 bases, with 9 bases between the two germline ends. The CDR3 spans 15 residues. CDR1 is SGDLS and CDR2 is YYNGEE in the germline V gene. In DNA, the CDR3 is TGTGCCAGCAGCGTTGCCCCCTCCTCCTACAATGAGCAGTTCTTC. Encoded protein: CASSVAPSSYNEQFF.

This clonotype was counted at least ten times. The V call is TRBV5-6, the J call TRBJ2-5; possible D gene TRBD2, 6 bases. Germline V CDR1 and CDR2: SGHDT, YYEEEE. The CDR3 has 15 amino acids. The ends were cut back, 0 bases at V and 2 bases at J, with 11 bases in the middle. This chain's CDR3 is CASSLVSAGQETQYF. The CDR3 DNA reads as TGTGCCAGCAGCTTGGTTTCGGCGGGACAAGAGACCCAGTACTTC.

This clonotype was seen a few times. The chain employs TRBV4-2 and TRBJ1-3; D may be TRBD1 (5 bases). The V gene lost 1 base and the J gene lost 1 base, with 11 bases spanning the gap. This CDR3 comprises 16 residues. Germline V gene sequence: CDR1 LGHNA, CDR2 YNFKEQ. The CDR3 DNA is TGTGCCAGCAGCCAAGTAAAGGGGCAGTCTGGAAACACCATATATTTT. Amino acids: CASSQVKGQSGNTIYF.

This clonotype was detected a few times. The genes are TRBV20-1 and TRBJ2-5; 9 bases match TRBD2. This CDR3 is built from 13 residues. V lost 7 bases, J lost 1 base, and 4 bases stayed unmatched. From germline, CDR1 is DFQATT and CDR2 SNEGSKA (reference sequence). The CDR3 DNA reads TGCAGTGGGCTAGCGGGAATCCAAGAGACCCAGTACTTC. This gives the protein CSGLAGIQETQYF.

This chain uses TRBV10-1 with TRBJ1-5; TRBD1 matches 7 bases. J was trimmed by 9 bases and V by 11 bases; bases with no gene match: 13. The germline CDR1 and CDR2 sequences are WNHNN and SYGVQD (reference sequence). The length of the CDR3 is 13 residues. The CDR3 loop reads CASRGGPMWPQHF. In DNA form, the CDR3 reads TGCGCCTCCAGGGGGGGGCCCATGTGGCCCCAGCATTTT.

This clonotype has a handful of counts. This chain links TRBV20-1 with TRBJ1-1; no clear D gene. CDR3 size: 10 residues. Trimming pared 1 base from V and 10 bases from J, leaving 7 bases between. Germline loops: CDR1 DFQATT, CDR2 SNEGSKA (reference sequence). DNA for the CDR3: TGCAGTGCTAGAGCCATAGCAGCTTTCTTT. The encoded protein is CSARAIAAFF.